The rows below give T cell receptor beta chains drawn from one sample of a study of T cells after posttransplantation cyclophosphamide. Assay used: immunoSEQ multiplex PCR; TCRdb lists only in-frame clones, some missing. The sample gives 20,000 or so clones, roughly nine tenths of which show up once; 12% is in the top ten. The sample here was PBMCs, taken after allogeneic stem cell transplant with posttransplant cyclophosphamide. The receptor set was obtained from a female patient aged 30 to 40 who received an allogeneic stem cell transplant from an unrelated donor, was CMV-positive, and had no GVHD. Some T cells may be graft donor cells. Both conserved end residues are part of each CDR3. Each record gives: J gene, V gene, D gene, clone size, CDR3 protein, CDR3 DNA. D genes are given only for firm matches. Not every row has a clone size; where given, it reads once, few, many or a size class.

>TRBJ1-5|TRBV6-6|TRBD1|-
CASTPTGGGNQPQHF
TGTGCCAGCACCCCGACAGGGGGGGGCAATCAGCCCCAGCATTTT
>TRBJ2-7|TRBV30|-|once
CAWRGLSDGTYEQYF
TGTGCCTGGAGGGGCCTCTCGGACGGGACCTACGAGCAGTACTTC
>TRBJ2-3|TRBV6-5|-|once
CASRRQKADTQYF
TGTGCCAGCCGAAGACAAAAAGCAGATACGCAGTATTTT
>TRBJ2-5|TRBV10-2|-|once
CASGGASQETQYF
TGCGCCAGCGGGGGGGCCTCCCAAGAGACCCAGTACTTC
>TRBJ1-2|TRBV28|TRBD1|-
CASSLWDREEYGYTF
TGTGCCAGCAGTTTGTGGGACAGGGAGGAATATGGCTACACCTTC
>TRBJ2-3|TRBV30|TRBD2|-
CAWTTGAGAPGAQYF
TGTGCCTGGACCACCGGAGCGGGGGCGCCCGGGGCGCAGTATTTT
>TRBJ2-7|TRBV5-1|-|-
CASSFAGSHEQYF
TGCGCCAGCAGTTTTGCAGGGTCCCACGAGCAGTACTTC
>TRBJ2-2|TRBV11-2|-|-
CASSSEWSGNTGELFF
TGTGCCAGCAGCTCCGAATGGAGTGGGAACACCGGGGAGCTGTTTTTT
>TRBJ2-7|TRBV5-1|TRBD1|-
CASSSGQGFLIEQYF
TGCGCCAGCAGCTCGGGACAGGGGTTCCTAATCGAGCAGTACTTC
>TRBJ1-2|TRBV29-1|-|-
CSALRIAGGYTF
TGCAGCGCCCTGCGCATTGCGGGTGGCTACACCTTC
>TRBJ1-1|TRBV15|TRBD1|-
CATSTGTGGNTEAFF
TGTGCCACCAGCACCGGGACAGGAGGGAACACTGAAGCTTTCTTT
>TRBJ2-5|TRBV28|-|-
CASSLVRKETQYF
TGTGCCAGCAGTTTGGTCAGAAAAGAGACCCAGTACTTC
>TRBJ2-5|TRBV5-1|TRBD1|-
CASSWTGSETQYF
TGCGCCAGCAGCTGGACAGGGAGCGAGACCCAGTACTTC
>TRBJ2-7|TRBV2|-|once
CASSERSGWTYEQYF
TGTGCCAGCAGTGAAAGAAGCGGGTGGACCTACGAGCAGTACTTC
>TRBJ1-1|TRBV11-2|TRBD1|-
CASSSRGDTEAFF
TGTGCCAGCAGCTCCAGGGGGGACACTGAAGCTTTCTTT
>TRBJ2-5|TRBV7-9|TRBD2|-
CASSPTGGTQETQYF
TGTGCCAGCAGCCCGACGGGGGGAACCCAAGAGACCCAGTACTTC
>TRBJ1-6|TRBV25-1|-|-
CASSSQFMRGHNSPLHF
TGTGCCAGCAGCTCCCAGTTTATGCGGGGTCATAATTCACCCCTCCACTTT
>TRBJ2-1|TRBV5-1|TRBD2|-
CASSFAGGRTDEQFF
TGCGCCAGCAGCTTCGCGGGGGGGCGAACGGATGAGCAGTTCTTC
>TRBJ2-7|TRBV5-1|TRBD2|-
CASSLLAGESYEQYF
TGCGCCAGCAGCTTACTCGCGGGGGAGTCCTACGAGCAGTACTTC
>TRBJ2-3|TRBV5-4|-|-
CASSRDLGTDTQYF
TGTGCCAGCAGTCGAGACCTAGGCACAGATACGCAGTATTTT
>TRBJ2-5|TRBV19|TRBD2|-
CASSMGLEGAETQYF
TGTGCCAGTAGTATGGGACTAGAGGGTGCAGAGACCCAGTACTTC
>TRBJ1-1|TRBV28|TRBD1|-
CASSDTDRANTEAFF
TGTGCCAGCAGTGATACGGACAGGGCGAACACTGAAGCTTTCTTT
>TRBJ1-6|TRBV5-4|TRBD1|once
CASSGGQGNNSPLHF
TGTGCCAGCAGCGGAGGACAGGGAAATAATTCACCCCTCCACTTC
>TRBJ2-2|TRBV5-4|TRBD2|-
CASSAGLVSTGELFF
TGTGCCAGCAGCGCCGGACTAGTGAGCACCGGGGAGCTGTTTTTT
>TRBJ1-1|TRBV4-1|TRBD1|-
CASSQPTGGWEAFF
TGCGCCAGCAGCCAGCCGACAGGGGGCTGGGAAGCTTTCTTT
>TRBJ2-5|TRBV4-2|-|-
CASSQVEGELTPGTQYF
TGTGCCAGCAGCCAAGTCGAGGGCGAGCTAACTCCGGGGACCCAGTACTTC
>TRBJ2-7|TRBV6-5|TRBD1|once
CASSYSGTGGPYEQYF
TGTGCCAGCAGTTACTCGGGAACAGGGGGACCCTACGAGCAGTACTTC
>TRBJ2-1|TRBV28|TRBD1|-
CASSLSRDRAYEQFF
TGTGCCAGCAGTCTCAGCCGGGACAGGGCGTATGAGCAGTTCTTC
>TRBJ2-7|TRBV18|TRBD2|-
CASSPPGTSFYEQYF
TGTGCCAGCTCACCACCAGGGACTAGCTTTTACGAGCAGTACTTC
>TRBJ1-4|TRBV4-1|-|-
CASSQNQGYSEKLFF
TGCGCCAGCAGCCAAAATCAGGGATATAGTGAAAAACTGTTTTTT
>TRBJ2-1|TRBV13|-|once
CASSVGQGNKLFF
-
>TRBJ1-4|TRBV7-9|TRBD1|-
CASSPTGQSNEKLFF
TGTGCCAGCAGCCCGACAGGGCAATCTAATGAAAAACTGTTTTTT
>TRBJ1-2|TRBV18|-|-
CASSPQNTYGYTF
TGTGCCAGCTCACCCCAGAATACCTATGGCTACACCTTC
>TRBJ1-1|TRBV7-2|-|-
CASSTQGEAFF
TGTGCCAGCAGCACTCAGGGTGAAGCTTTCTTT
>TRBJ2-1|TRBV19|TRBD1|-
CASSVRTGWVNEQFF
TGTGCCAGTAGTGTTAGGACAGGGTGGGTCAATGAGCAGTTCTTC
>TRBJ2-7|TRBV7-2|-|-
CASRKRGNYEQYF
TGTGCCAGCAGAAAGAGGGGGAACTACGAGCAGTACTTC
>TRBJ2-7|TRBV9|TRBD2|-
CASSVGTSGGGQYF
TGTGCCAGCAGCGTCGGGACTAGCGGTGGCGGGCAGTACTTC
>TRBJ1-2|TRBV5-4|TRBD1|-
CASSFAGQVNYGYTF
TGTGCCAGCAGCTTTGCGGGACAGGTTAACTATGGCTACACCTTC
>TRBJ2-7|TRBV5-1|TRBD1|-
CASSLEFTGRGLSYEQYF
TGCGCCAGCAGCTTGGAGTTTACCGGCAGGGGGCTGTCCTACGAGCAGTACTTC
>TRBJ1-2|TRBV4-3|-|-
CASSQDLGAGYTF
TGCGCCAGCAGCCAAGATTTGGGGGCTGGCTACACCTTC
>TRBJ2-2|TRBV6-4|-|-
CASSVTRAGELFF
TGTGCCAGCAGTGTGACCAGGGCCGGGGAGCTGTTTTTT
>TRBJ1-4|TRBV28|-|-
CASTGAGANEKLFF
TGTGCCAGCACGGGAGCCGGGGCTAATGAAAAACTGTTTTTT
>TRBJ1-2|TRBV5-1|TRBD1|-
CASSHPGQGINGYGYTF
TGCGCCAGCAGCCATCCAGGACAGGGTATTAATGGCTATGGCTACACCTTC
>TRBJ1-3|TRBV30|-|-
CAWSVRALSGNTIYF
TGTGCCTGGAGTGTACGAGCTCTCTCTGGAAACACCATATATTTT
>TRBJ1-1|TRBV6-1|TRBD1|-
CASSEWAQGADTEAFF
TGTGCCAGCAGTGAATGGGCGCAGGGGGCCGACACTGAAGCTTTCTTT
>TRBJ1-2|TRBV6-5|TRBD1|-
CASSRDRGTGYGYTF
TGTGCCAGCAGCCGCGACAGGGGGACCGGTTATGGCTACACCTTC
>TRBJ1-4|TRBV27|TRBD1|-
CASSLGRGRSNEKLFF
TGTGCCAGCAGTTTAGGCAGGGGGCGATCTAATGAAAAACTGTTTTTT
>TRBJ2-7|TRBV18|TRBD1|-
CASSSGGPLYEQYF
TGTGCCAGCTCCTCAGGGGGACCCCTCTACGAGCAGTACTTC
>TRBJ1-2|TRBV7-3|-|-
CASSLEGGRGSPGYTF
TGTGCCAGCAGCTTAGAGGGTGGCAGGGGATCCCCTGGCTACACCTTC
>TRBJ2-1|TRBV5-8|-|-
CASPRSIAYSYNEQFF
TGTGCCAGTCCGCGGTCTATAGCGTATTCCTACAATGAGCAGTTCTTC
>TRBJ2-6|TRBV30|-|few
CAWSANSGANVLTF
TGTGCCTGGAGTGCAAACTCTGGGGCCAACGTCCTGACTTTC